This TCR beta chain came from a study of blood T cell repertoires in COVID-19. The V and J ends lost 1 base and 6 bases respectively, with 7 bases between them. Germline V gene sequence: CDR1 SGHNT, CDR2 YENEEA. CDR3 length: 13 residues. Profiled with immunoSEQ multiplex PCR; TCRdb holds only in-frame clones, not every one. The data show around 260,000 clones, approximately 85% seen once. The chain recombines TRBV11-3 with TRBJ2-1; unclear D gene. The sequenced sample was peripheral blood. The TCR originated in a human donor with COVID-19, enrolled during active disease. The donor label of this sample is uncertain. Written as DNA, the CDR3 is TGTGCCAGCAGCTTAGCCCGAGTCAATGAGCAGTTCTTC. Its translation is CASSLARVNEQFF.